What follows is one T cell receptor beta chain and its context. Its antigen is currently unknown. This sample stems from a study of T cells expressing NK-cell markers. On the study more broadly: Each TCR beta repertoire originated in sorted T cells that were CD3+CD56+NKG2C+, CD3+CD56+NKG2C- or CD3+CD56-NKG2C+.

This CDR3 contains 15 residues. Per the germline V gene, CDR1 is MNHEY and CDR2 is SVGAGI. Study conclusions and caveats: CD8+ T cells in roughly six donors included dominant NKG2C+ clonotypes at roughly 1.0-7.5%.

TCRdb re-called the 5' RACE reads; one entry per CDR3 protein, DNA not given. Recorded for this sample: 500,000 to 700,000 distinct CDR3 sequences. V gene TRBV6-5 combines with J gene TRBJ2-2. The clonotype was recovered from a man aged 18 to 30 in good health. Sequencing was performed on blood T cells: a sorted CD56 or NKG2C T cell subset, CD4+ or CD8+ T cells, or bulk PBMC T cells (not recorded which). CDR3 amino acids: CASSYARPNTGELFF.